This is a list of T cell receptor beta chains from one sample in a study of blood T cell repertoires in COVID-19. Assay: immunoSEQ multiplex PCR; the TCRdb copy retains only in-frame clones and omits some. The sample consists of more than 300,000 clones, 70% to 90% of them appearing once. Material for sequencing was PBMCs or T cells enriched from blood (not recorded which). Receptor source: a woman under 30 who had recovered from COVID-19. The CDR3 runs from the conserved cysteine through the conserved F or W. The order of the fields is clone size, V gene, D gene, J gene, CDR3 protein, CDR3 DNA. The D gene is left open where the match is weak. Clone size is shown for a subset of rows, as once, few, many or a class of expanded clone.

clone size: NA
V gene: TRBV2
D gene: NA
J gene: TRBJ1-1
CDR3 protein: CASSGEEHTEAFF
CDR3 DNA: TGTGCCAGCAGTGGTGAGGAGCACACTGAAGCTTTCTTT

clone size: once
V gene: TRBV4-2
D gene: TRBD2
J gene: TRBJ2-1
CDR3 protein: CASSPGGGAGEQFF
CDR3 DNA: TGTGCCAGCAGCCCGGGCGGGGGGGCCGGTGAGCAGTTCTTC

clone size: NA
V gene: TRBV5-8
D gene: NA
J gene: TRBJ2-7
CDR3 protein: CASSLQVSYEQYF
CDR3 DNA: TGTGCCAGCAGCTTACAGGTCTCCTACGAGCAGTACTTC

clone size: NA
V gene: TRBV5-6
D gene: NA
J gene: TRBJ1-2
CDR3 protein: CASSLDGVNYGYTF
CDR3 DNA: TGTGCCAGCAGCTTGGACGGGGTAAACTATGGCTACACCTTC

clone size: NA
V gene: TRBV27
D gene: NA
J gene: TRBJ1-2
CDR3 protein: CASSFRGSYGYTF
CDR3 DNA: TGTGCCAGCAGTTTCAGGGGTAGCTATGGCTACACCTTC

clone size: NA
V gene: TRBV2
D gene: TRBD1
J gene: TRBJ1-5
CDR3 protein: CASSEGGQSNQPQHF
CDR3 DNA: TGTGCCAGCAGTGAAGGGGGACAGAGTAATCAGCCCCAGCATTTT

clone size: few
V gene: TRBV27
D gene: TRBD1
J gene: TRBJ1-5
CDR3 protein: CASRPNLRGKGNQPQHF
CDR3 DNA: TGTGCCAGCAGACCGAATCTCAGGGGGAAAGGCAATCAGCCCCAGCATTTT

clone size: once
V gene: TRBV15
D gene: TRBD2
J gene: TRBJ2-1
CDR3 protein: CATSRDYGLGGYNEQFF
CDR3 DNA: TGTGCCACCAGCAGAGATTATGGACTGGGGGGGTACAATGAGCAGTTCTTC

clone size: NA
V gene: TRBV4-1
D gene: NA
J gene: TRBJ2-7
CDR3 protein: CASSQGPGLSYEQYF
CDR3 DNA: TGCGCCAGCAGCCAGGGACCGGGACTCTCCTACGAGCAGTACTTC

clone size: NA
V gene: TRBV9
D gene: TRBD1
J gene: TRBJ1-2
CDR3 protein: CASSPRDRGYTF
CDR3 DNA: TGTGCCAGCAGCCCTCGGGACAGAGGCTACACCTTC

clone size: NA
V gene: TRBV2
D gene: TRBD2
J gene: TRBJ2-3
CDR3 protein: CASSEGSSGGVADTQYF
CDR3 DNA: TGTGCCAGCAGTGAAGGGTCTAGCGGGGGGGTGGCAGATACGCAGTATTTT

clone size: NA
V gene: TRBV15
D gene: TRBD2
J gene: TRBJ2-1
CDR3 protein: CATSRDKWLAGAGNEQFF
CDR3 DNA: TGTGCCACCAGCAGAGATAAATGGTTGGCGGGAGCGGGAAATGAGCAGTTCTTC

clone size: NA
V gene: TRBV6-5
D gene: TRBD1
J gene: TRBJ1-2
CDR3 protein: CASSYGDRALNYGYTF
CDR3 DNA: TGTGCCAGCAGTTACGGGGACAGGGCCCTTAACTATGGCTACACCTTC

clone size: NA
V gene: TRBV19
D gene: NA
J gene: TRBJ2-3
CDR3 protein: CASSKDRDSTDTQYF
CDR3 DNA: TGTGCCAGTAGTAAGGACAGAGATAGCACAGATACGCAGTATTTT

clone size: NA
V gene: TRBV18
D gene: TRBD2
J gene: TRBJ2-7
CDR3 protein: CASSPGGSGKYEQYF
CDR3 DNA: TGTGCCAGCTCTCCAGGTGGTAGCGGGAAATACGAGCAGTACTTC

clone size: once
V gene: TRBV18
D gene: TRBD1
J gene: TRBJ2-2
CDR3 protein: CASSPGQGPVTGELFF
CDR3 DNA: TGTGCCAGCTCACCGGGACAGGGGCCCGTCACCGGGGAGCTGTTTTTT

clone size: NA
V gene: TRBV19
D gene: TRBD2
J gene: TRBJ2-7
CDR3 protein: CASSRRTSGGLTYSYEQYF
CDR3 DNA: TGTGCCAGTAGTAGAAGGACTAGCGGGGGCCTTACCTACTCCTACGAGCAGTACTTC

clone size: NA
V gene: TRBV7-8
D gene: TRBD1
J gene: TRBJ1-1
CDR3 protein: CASSSRQTTGWAEAFF
CDR3 DNA: TGTGCCAGCAGCTCCCGCCAGACGACAGGGTGGGCTGAAGCTTTCTTT

clone size: NA
V gene: TRBV5-1
D gene: NA
J gene: TRBJ2-2
CDR3 protein: CASRQGGLNTGELFF
CDR3 DNA: TGCGCCAGCAGACAGGGCGGGCTGAACACCGGGGAGCTGTTTTTT

clone size: NA
V gene: TRBV2
D gene: TRBD1
J gene: TRBJ1-6
CDR3 protein: CASSYADRENSPLHF
CDR3 DNA: TGTGCCAGCAGTTACGCGGACAGGGAAAATTCACCCCTCCACTTT

clone size: once
V gene: TRBV9
D gene: TRBD1
J gene: TRBJ2-7
CDR3 protein: CASTTGTGPYEQYF
CDR3 DNA: TGTGCCAGCACGACCGGGACAGGGCCCTACGAGCAGTACTTC

clone size: NA
V gene: TRBV18
D gene: TRBD1
J gene: TRBJ1-5
CDR3 protein: CASSPSTGGQPQHF
CDR3 DNA: TGTGCCAGCTCACCGTCCACAGGGGGCCAGCCCCAGCATTTT

clone size: NA
V gene: TRBV6-5
D gene: TRBD1
J gene: TRBJ2-7
CDR3 protein: CASTAGGQDEQYF
CDR3 DNA: TGTGCCAGCACCGCAGGGGGCCAGGACGAGCAGTACTTC

clone size: NA
V gene: TRBV6-5
D gene: NA
J gene: TRBJ1-5
CDR3 protein: CASSLRGQPQHF
CDR3 DNA: TGTGCCAGCAGTCTCAGAGGTCAGCCCCAGCATTTT

clone size: few
V gene: TRBV7-9
D gene: NA
J gene: TRBJ1-3
CDR3 protein: CASSPPGMAGNTIYF
CDR3 DNA: TGTGCCAGCAGCCCCCCAGGGATGGCTGGAAACACCATATATTTT

clone size: NA
V gene: TRBV2
D gene: TRBD1
J gene: TRBJ2-7
CDR3 protein: CASSEGEAGTGFYEQYF
CDR3 DNA: TGTGCCAGCAGTGAGGGAGAAGCCGGGACAGGGTTTTACGAGCAGTACTTC

clone size: few
V gene: TRBV12-3/TRBV12-4
D gene: NA
J gene: TRBJ1-1
CDR3 protein: CASSFSNTEAFF
CDR3 DNA: TGTGCCAGCAGTTTCTCCAACACTGAAGCTTTCTTT

clone size: NA
V gene: TRBV4-2
D gene: TRBD1
J gene: TRBJ2-5
CDR3 protein: CASSREDRGQETQYF
CDR3 DNA: TGTGCCAGCAGCCGAGAAGACAGGGGCCAAGAGACCCAGTACTTC

clone size: NA
V gene: TRBV29-1
D gene: TRBD1
J gene: TRBJ2-2
CDR3 protein: CSVALGQGNTGELFF
CDR3 DNA: TGCAGCGTTGCGCTAGGACAGGGTAACACCGGGGAGCTGTTTTTT